The 22 T cell receptor beta chains listed next were all sequenced from one sample in a study of PD-L1 blockade in urothelial cancer. Described time point: pretreatment peripheral blood. Libraries were prepared by immunoSEQ multiplex PCR; TCRdb keeps only in-frame clonotypes and omits some of them. The data contain approximately 94,000 clones, roughly 91% of them seen just once; the ten biggest clones take up roughly 2%. This sample comprised PBMCs, obtained around atezolizumab (anti-PD-L1) treatment. These receptors were taken from a man aged 60 to 75 with urothelial cancer.

This chain uses TRBV9 with TRBJ2-4; 11 nucleotides align to TRBD1. Trimming at V came to 2 bases and at J to 6 bases, leaving 7 bases not matched to a gene. The CDR3 extends over 16 amino acids. Germline V gene sequence: CDR1 SGDLS, CDR2 YYNGEE. CDR3 protein: CASSVGQGALLNIQYF. The DNA of the CDR3 is TGTGCCAGCAGCGTCGGACAGGGGGCCCTCTTAAACATTCAGTACTTC.

The gene calls are TRBV4-2 and TRBJ2-7, with D possibly being TRBD2 (6 bases). V lost 3 bases to trimming and J lost 4 bases, with 25 bases between them. The CDR3 is 18 residues long. Germline-derived CDR1 and CDR2 are LGHNA and YNFKEQ. The CDR3 DNA reads as TGTGCCAGCAGCCAGCGGTGGGGGGATACCGAACCTTTGTACGAGCAGTACTTC. Protein product: CASSQRWGDTEPLYEQYF.

The V and J genes are TRBV28 and TRBJ1-6; 7 bases align to TRBD1. Losses at the gene ends were 5 bases for V and 13 bases for J; bases not matched to a gene: 11. Germline CDR1 MDHEN, CDR2 SYDVKM. The CDR3 is 14 amino acids. DNA for the CDR3: TGTGCCAGCAGTCGACAGGGCGCCTATGGCCCCCTCCACTTT. Protein product: CASSRQGAYGPLHF.

The chain has TRBV11-1 and TRBJ2-7; TRBD2 agrees at 7 bases. The CDR3 runs 13 residues. The V segment lost 4 bases and the J segment 6 bases; nucleotides outside the gene matches: 6. Germline-derived CDR1 and CDR2 are SGHAT and FQDESV (reference sequence). CDR3 coding DNA: TGTGCCAGCAGCTCCCGACTAGCTTTCGAGCAGTACTTC. Protein: CASSSRLAFEQYF.

The chain joins TRBV7-6 to TRBJ1-4; possibly TRBD1 for D (6 bases). The CDR3 runs 14 residues. Trimming stripped 1 base from V and 7 bases from J, with 10 bases between. CDR1 SGHVS and CDR2 FNYEAQ come from the germline V gene. This CDR3 is CASSLGGGPEKLFF. The CDR3 DNA follows: TGTGCCAGCAGCTTAGGTGGGGGCCCTGAAAAACTGTTTTTT.

This clone was seen just once. The J gene is TRBJ1-1, the V gene TRBV5-1, with 9 bases matching TRBD1. V lost 3 bases and J lost 1; bases outside the gene matches: 7. This CDR3 contains 16 residues. CDR1 and CDR2 (germline): SGHRS, YFSETQ. CDR3 protein: CASSYGTGRWNTEAFF. The CDR3 DNA reads as TGCGCCAGCAGCTACGGGACAGGGCGGTGGAACACTGAAGCTTTCTTT. Combining the CDR3 with reference TRBV5-1 and TRBJ1-1 gives the whole variable domain KAGVTQTPRYLIKTRGQQVTLSCSPISGHRSVSWYQQTPGQGLQFLFEYFSETQRNKGNFPGRFSGRQFSNSRSEMNVSTLELGDSALYLCASSYGTGRWNTEAFFGQGTRLTVV.

The chain combines TRBV29-1 with TRBJ2-4; 12 bases match TRBD1. Germline values: CDR1 SQVTM, CDR2 ANQGSEA. The junction had 9 bases not matched to a gene; V was cut back by 4 bases and J by 8 bases. There are 15 residues in the CDR3. The CDR3 region is CSVVPPGQGADIQYF. CDR3 sequence (DNA): TGCAGCGTTGTGCCCCCGGGACAGGGGGCAGACATTCAGTACTTC.

The genes are TRBV5-1 and TRBJ2-5; 9 positions agree with TRBD2. Looked up from germline, CDR1 is SGHRS and CDR2 is YFSETQ. V lost 3 bases and J lost 3; bases outside the gene matches: 9. The CDR3 totals 16 residues. DNA for the CDR3: TGCGCCAGCAGCTCCCGGGATAGCGGGGGTGAAGAGACCCAGTACTTC. It is translated as CASSSRDSGGEETQYF.

This clone was counted a single time. V is TRBV11-2 and J is TRBJ2-7; D possibly corresponds to TRBD1 (5 bases). V lost 5 bases and J 3 bases, leaving 23 bases between the germline ends. CDR1 and CDR2 (germline): SGHAT, FQNNGV. The CDR3 totals 17 residues. CDR3 coding DNA: TGTGCCAGCAGCCGCCAGGGTGGGGAAGGCAACCTCTACGAGCAGTACTTC. Its protein is CASSRQGGEGNLYEQYF.

The chain recombines TRBV27 with TRBJ2-7; TRBD2 matches 16 bases. CDR1 and CDR2 from the germline V gene are MNHEY and SMNVEV (reference sequence). Trimming at V came to 5 bases and at J to 11 bases, leaving 12 bases not matched to a gene. This CDR3 comprises 16 residues. The chain's CDR3 is CASSPRSGLAGGPKYF. The CDR3 nucleotides read TGTGCCAGCAGTCCAAGGTCGGGACTAGCGGGAGGGCCAAAGTACTTC.

The chain recombines TRBV28 with TRBJ2-3; D is unclear. Germline V gene data show CDR1 as MDHEN and CDR2 as SYDVKM. This CDR3 has 11 residues. V was pared by 6 bases and J by 5 bases, with 6 bases between. The CDR3: CASRSLDTQYF. The CDR3 bases are TGTGCCAGCAGGAGCCTAGATACGCAGTATTTT.

V gene TRBV6-5 combines with J gene TRBJ1-1; 9 positions agree with TRBD1. The CDR3 consists of 15 residues. In germline, CDR1 is MNHEY, CDR2 SVGAGI. The trim removed 6 bases at V and 5 bases at J, leaving 10 bases unmatched. CDR3 loop: CASSRGQGRGTEAFF. The CDR3 bases are TGTGCCAGCAGCCGGGGACAGGGACGCGGGACTGAAGCTTTCTTT.

Here the CDR3 reads CASRLAGVDTDTQYF. For the CDR3, the DNA is TGTGCCAGCAGACTAGCGGGGGTCGACACAGATACGCAGTATTTT. The chain recombines TRBV11-3 with TRBJ2-3; TRBD2 matches at 11 bases. The CDR3 sequence is 15 residues long. J lost 2 bases, V lost 6 bases, and 4 bases had no gene match. CDR1 is SGHNT and CDR2 is YENEEA in the germline V gene.

The chain joins TRBV29-1 to TRBJ2-7; D unclear. Germline CDR1 SQVTM, CDR2 ANQGSEA. The V end was cut by 5 bases, the J end by 1 base, with 15 bases between. The CDR3 totals 14 residues. This CDR3 is CSVRVLTTSYEQYF. CDR3 nucleotide sequence: TGCAGCGTTCGGGTTCTAACAACATCCTACGAGCAGTACTTC.

The chain employs TRBV18 and TRBJ2-7, with 9 nucleotides matching TRBD2. V dropped 0 bases and J dropped 5; count of bases not matched to a gene: 5. Germline V gene data show CDR1 as KGHSH and CDR2 as LQKENI. This CDR3 is built from 15 residues. The CDR3 loop reads CASSPPSSGSHEQYF. CDR3 DNA: TGTGCCAGCTCACCACCGAGTAGCGGGAGCCACGAGCAGTACTTC.

V gene TRBV29-1 combines with J gene TRBJ2-5, with 7 bases matching TRBD1. Germline CDR1 SQVTM, CDR2 ANQGSEA. The junction had 3 bases not matched to a gene; V was cut back by 4 bases and J by 4 bases. The length of the CDR3 is 12 residues. CDR3 sequence (DNA): TGCAGCGTTGCAAGGGGGCGAGAGACCCAGTACTTC. This codes for CSVARGRETQYF.

The chain links TRBV7-8 to TRBJ2-4; D is possibly TRBD2 (5 bases). Germline CDR1 is SGHVS and CDR2 is FQNEAQ. This CDR3 has 14 amino acids. Trimming left V 5 bases short and J 8 bases short, with 16 bases between. The CDR3 DNA sequence: TGTGCCAGCAGCCCACCGGGAAGGTCGGACATTCAGTACTTC. Translated, it gives CASSPPGRSDIQYF.

This clone occurred once. The chain couples TRBV28 to TRBJ1-5; a weak D match, TRBD1 (5 bases). The germline CDR1 and CDR2 sequences are MDHEN and SYDVKM. This CDR3 has 14 amino acids. The ends were cut back, 7 bases at V and 9 bases at J, with 19 bases in the middle. CDR3: CASTPPGRGWPQHF. The CDR3, as DNA: TGTGCCAGCACTCCTCCAGGGCGGGGGTGGCCCCAGCATTTT.

The CDR3 DNA follows: TGTGCCAGCTCCGGGACAGTTTATGGCTACACCTTC. Its protein is CASSGTVYGYTF. V is TRBV14 and J is TRBJ1-2, with 7 bases that match TRBD1. Germline loops: CDR1 SGHDN, CDR2 FVKESK. The CDR3 totals 12 residues. Trimming removed 8 bases from V and 5 bases from J; junction bases left unmatched: 5.

The chain recombines TRBV7-8 with TRBJ2-3, with D possibly matching TRBD2 (5 bases). Germline CDR1 SGHVS, CDR2 FQNEAQ. With 5 bases removed from V and 2 bases from J, the gap between germline ends came to 14 bases. The CDR3 is made up of 15 amino acids. CDR3 in amino acids: CASSGLGSLTDTQYF. The CDR3 nucleotides read TGTGCCAGCAGCGGACTGGGAAGCCTCACAGATACGCAGTATTTT.

This clone was counted once. The chain links TRBV5-4 to TRBJ2-3; the D is unclear. CDR3 length equals 15 residues. V lost 0 bases to trimming and J lost 1 base, with 9 bases between them. Germline CDR1 and CDR2: SGHNT and YYREEE (reference sequence). The CDR3 coding sequence is TGTGCCAGCAGCTTGGCTCCCTCGGGCACAGATACGCAGTATTTT. Translation: CASSLAPSGTDTQYF.

This sequence joins TRBV5-1 and TRBJ1-1, with D possibly TRBD1 on 6 matching bases. The CDR3 extends over 14 amino acids. Germline CDR1 SGHRS, CDR2 YFSETQ. V was cut by 1 base and J by 1 base, with 8 bases left in between. The CDR3 protein is CASSLWDKNTEAFF. In DNA form, the CDR3 reads TGCGCCAGCAGCTTGTGGGACAAGAACACTGAAGCTTTCTTT.